This TCR delta chain was documented in a study of Vδ1+ human thymocytes. General study points: Thymic TRG and TRD repertoires appeared highly polyclonal.

To note about this clone: Its antigen is not known. A junction boundary mismatches the germline segment, possibly from a read error.

Extracted RNA was reverse transcribed into cDNA. CDR3 amplicons came from multiplex PCR with pooled V-gene forward and constant-region reverse primers. TCRdb fed the multiplex PCR reads into CATT to redo clone calling. The sample lists about 75,000 delta-chain clones; more than 30% were seen once. CDR1 is GEAIGNYY and CDR2 is EKD in the germline V gene. The CDR3 totals 14 residues. The V and J genes are TRDV2 and TRDJ2, with TRDD3 matching over 7 bases. Sequencing used Vdelta1+ gamma-delta thymocytes from the thymus. Subset: FACS-sorted CD3+ TCRalphabeta- TCRVdelta1+ TCRVdelta2- thymocytes. The clonotype originates from a boy less than two years old who had congenital heart surgery. The CDR3 DNA is TGTGCCACGGGGGGATCCGGTCTGACAGCCCAACTCTTCTTT. Translation: CATGGSGLTAQLFF.